This T cell receptor beta chain was documented in a study of blood T cell repertoires in COVID-19. About the study: Some COVID-19 samples were acute and others convalescent; all came from the United States, Italy and Spain. Sample material is recorded as cDNA or gDNA derived from T cells, B-cell-depleted T cells, or PBMCs.

The CDR3 extends over 18 amino acids. Original methodology: Counts of nucleated cells, estimated from reference gene primer amplification, were obtained. The repertoire was sequenced with immunoSEQ multiplex PCR; TCRdb's copy has only in-frame clones and lacks some. The V and J calls and clone size come from that table; D and trimming were worked out from the DNA. The sample yields fewer than 150,000 clones, over 65% seen once. The sequencing sample was made of peripheral blood. The origin of this receptor is a human donor with acute or convalescent COVID-19. The donor label of this sample is uncertain. This sequence joins TRBV21-1 and TRBJ2-3; the table's TRBD1 call for D was not verified on the DNA. TRBV21-1 is listed as a pseudogene. CDR3 sequence reads: CASSKGRQGAGGTDTQYF. In nucleotides, the CDR3 is TGTGCCAGCAGCAAAGGGCGCCAGGGGGCGGGGGGCACAGATACGCAGTATTTT.